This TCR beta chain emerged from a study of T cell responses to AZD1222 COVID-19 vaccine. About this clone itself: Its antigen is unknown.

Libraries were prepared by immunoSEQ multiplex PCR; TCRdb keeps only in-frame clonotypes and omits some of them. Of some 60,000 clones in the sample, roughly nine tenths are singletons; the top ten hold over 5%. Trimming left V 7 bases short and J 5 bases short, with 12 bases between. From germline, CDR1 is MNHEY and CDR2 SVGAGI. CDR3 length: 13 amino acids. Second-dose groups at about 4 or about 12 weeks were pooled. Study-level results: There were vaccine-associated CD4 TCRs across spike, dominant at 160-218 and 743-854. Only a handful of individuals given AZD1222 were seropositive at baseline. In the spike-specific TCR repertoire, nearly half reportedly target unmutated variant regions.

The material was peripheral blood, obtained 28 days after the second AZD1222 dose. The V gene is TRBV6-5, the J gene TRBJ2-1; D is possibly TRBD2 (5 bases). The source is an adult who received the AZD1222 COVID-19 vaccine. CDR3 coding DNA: TGTGCCAGCAAAGGCGGGCCTCACAATGAGCAGTTCTTC. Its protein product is CASKGGPHNEQFF.